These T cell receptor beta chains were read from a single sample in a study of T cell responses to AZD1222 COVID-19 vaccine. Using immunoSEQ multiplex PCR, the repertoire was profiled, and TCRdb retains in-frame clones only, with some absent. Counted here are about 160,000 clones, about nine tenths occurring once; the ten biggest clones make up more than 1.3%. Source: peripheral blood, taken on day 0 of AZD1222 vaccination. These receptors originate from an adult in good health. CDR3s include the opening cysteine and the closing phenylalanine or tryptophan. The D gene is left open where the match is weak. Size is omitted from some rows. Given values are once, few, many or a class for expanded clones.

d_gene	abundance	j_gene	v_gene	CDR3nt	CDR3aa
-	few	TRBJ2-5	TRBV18	TGTGCCAGCTCACCGCAGGGCTCCAGGTTAAACACCCAGTACTTC	CASSPQGSRLNTQYF
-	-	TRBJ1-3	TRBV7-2	TGTGCCAGCAGCTCAGGTCTGTCCGGCAACACCATATATTTT	CASSSGLSGNTIYF
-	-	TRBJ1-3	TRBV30	TGTGCCTGGAGTGTAGGGGGGCCAACCCCCTCGGGAAACACCATATATTTT	CAWSVGGPTPSGNTIYF
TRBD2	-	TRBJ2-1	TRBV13	TGTGCCAGCAGCTCGGGAGGGGTCGGCAATGAGCAGTTCTTC	CASSSGGVGNEQFF
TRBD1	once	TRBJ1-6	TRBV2	TGTGCCAGCAGTATGGGACAGGGGAATTCACCCCTCCACTTT	CASSMGQGNSPLHF
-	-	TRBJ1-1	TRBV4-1	TGCGCCAGCAGCCAAGGCATGAGGGAGACTGAAGCTTTCTTT	CASSQGMRETEAFF
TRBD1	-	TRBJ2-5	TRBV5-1	TGCGCCAGCGGAACAGGGGCACAAGAGACCCAGTACTTC	CASGTGAQETQYF
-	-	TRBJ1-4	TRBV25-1	TGTGCCAGCAGTGACCCCCGACAGGTTAATGAAAAACTGTTTTTT	CASSDPRQVNEKLFF
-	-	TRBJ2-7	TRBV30	TGTGCCTGGAGTGTACCGCGGGCAGTTCCCGAGCAGTACTTC	CAWSVPRAVPEQYF
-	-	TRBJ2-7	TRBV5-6	TGTGCCAGCAACAAACTTACGGGACCTCGCTCCTACGAGCAGTACTTC	CASNKLTGPRSYEQYF
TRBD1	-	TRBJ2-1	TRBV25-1	TGTGCCAGCAGTGAACCAGGACAGGGGGCGCAGGGTGAGCAGTTCTTC	CASSEPGQGAQGEQFF
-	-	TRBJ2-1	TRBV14	TGTGCCAGCAGCCAGAGACAGGGAGGGCACAATGAGCAGTTCTTC	CASSQRQGGHNEQFF
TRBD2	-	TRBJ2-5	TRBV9	TGTGCCAGCAGCGTGGGGACTAGCGGGACAGAGACCCAGTACTTC	CASSVGTSGTETQYF
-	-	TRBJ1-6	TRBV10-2	TGCGCCAGCAACAGGGAGATCGGATCACCCCTCCACTTT	CASNREIGSPLHF
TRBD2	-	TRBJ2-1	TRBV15	TGTGCCACCACAGCTCTAGCGGGGTCTAGCAATGAGCAGTTCTTC	CATTALAGSSNEQFF
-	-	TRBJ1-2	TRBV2	TGTGCCAGCAGTGAAGGAGACTGGCCTGCCTATGGCTACACCTTC	CASSEGDWPAYGYTF
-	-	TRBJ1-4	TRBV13	TGTGCCAGCAGCTCCGGACGGGGGTGGTATGAAACTAATGAAAAACTGTTTTTT	CASSSGRGWYETNEKLFF
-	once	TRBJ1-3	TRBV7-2	TGTGCCAGCAGCTTTTACGGATTCTCTGGAAACACCATATATTTT	CASSFYGFSGNTIYF
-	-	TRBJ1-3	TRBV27	TGTGCCAGCAGCCTCGACCGAGGAAACACCATATATTTT	CASSLDRGNTIYF
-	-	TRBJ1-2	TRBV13	TGTGCCAGCAGCCCATCAACACACGAAAACTATGGCTACACCTTC	CASSPSTHENYGYTF
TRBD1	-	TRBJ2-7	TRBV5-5	TGTGCCAGCAGCGAAGAGCCCCCGGGACAGGGCTACGAGCAGTACTTC	CASSEEPPGQGYEQYF
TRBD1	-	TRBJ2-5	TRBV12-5	TGTGCTAGTGGTAACGGTGAGGAAGGGGGCAAAGAGACCCAGTACTTC	CASGNGEEGGKETQYF
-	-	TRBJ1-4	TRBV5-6	TGTGCCAGCAGCCTAGGATCCCTGGCGGAAAAACTGTTTTTT	CASSLGSLAEKLFF
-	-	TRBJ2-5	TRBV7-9	TGTGCCAGCAGCTTACCCCAGGGAAATCTGGAGACCCAGTACTTC	CASSLPQGNLETQYF
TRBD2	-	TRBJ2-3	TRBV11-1	TGTGCCAGCAGCTTAGAGCAGCGGGGTACGCAGTATTTT	CASSLEQRGTQYF
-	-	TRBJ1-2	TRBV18	TGTGCCAGCTCACCAGATGGGGGGTTTTACCTCGGCTACACCTTC	CASSPDGGFYLGYTF
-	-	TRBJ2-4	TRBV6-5	TGTGCCAGCAGTTTAATGGCAGGATACATTCAGTACTTC	CASSLMAGYIQYF
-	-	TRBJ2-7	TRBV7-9	TGTGCCAGCAGCGTGCGAATCCAGGGGGGGAGCTACGAGCAGTACTTC	CASSVRIQGGSYEQYF
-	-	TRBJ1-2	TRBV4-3	TGCGCCAGCAGCCAAAACAGGTTACTAAGCTATGGCTACACCTTC	CASSQNRLLSYGYTF
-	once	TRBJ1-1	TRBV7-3	TGTGCCAGCAGCTACGCGGAGAACACTGAAGCTTTCTTT	CASSYAENTEAFF
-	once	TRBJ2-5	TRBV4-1	TGCGCCAGCAGCCAACCCTTAGGGGGGGTCGGAGAGACCCAGTACTTC	CASSQPLGGVGETQYF
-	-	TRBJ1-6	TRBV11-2	TGTGCCAGCAGCTTATACTCAGTGGGGGGTCTATCACCCCTCCACTTT	CASSLYSVGGLSPLHF
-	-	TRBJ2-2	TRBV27	TGTGCCAGCAGTTTATTTCCCACCGGGGAGCTGTTTTTT	CASSLFPTGELFF
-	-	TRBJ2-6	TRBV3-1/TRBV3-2	TGTGCCAGCAGCCAAGATTGGGCAGGGTGGGGGACTGGGGCCAACGTCCTGACTTTC	CASSQDWAGWGTGANVLTF
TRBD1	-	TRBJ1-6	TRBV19	TGTGCCAGTAGTATAGACCGGGACAGGTATAATTCACCCCTCCACTTT	CASSIDRDRYNSPLHF
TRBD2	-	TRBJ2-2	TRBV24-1	TGTGCCACCAGTGATAGTAGCGGGGCAAACACCGGGGAGCTGTTTTTT	CATSDSSGANTGELFF
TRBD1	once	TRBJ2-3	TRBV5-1	TGCGCCAGCAGCAAGAGTAAAACGACAGGGCGGCTGGCAGATACGCAGTATTTT	CASSKSKTTGRLADTQYF
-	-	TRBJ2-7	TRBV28	TGTGCCAGCAGTCGGGACTCCTACGAGCAGTACTTC	CASSRDSYEQYF
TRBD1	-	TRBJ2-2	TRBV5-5	TGTGCCAGCAGCGCCCGGGACAGGGTTGGGACCGGGGAGCTGTTTTTT	CASSARDRVGTGELFF
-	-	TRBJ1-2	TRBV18	TGTGCCAGCTCACCAAAAAGACAGAAACCACTGGAGGACTATGGCTACACCTTC	CASSPKRQKPLEDYGYTF
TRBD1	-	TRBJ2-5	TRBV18	TGTGCCAGCTCACCACTAGGGACAGCACAAGAGACCCAGTACTTC	CASSPLGTAQETQYF
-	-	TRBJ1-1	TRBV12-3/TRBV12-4	TGTGCCAGCAGCTTCAGGGGTGGGACTGAAGCTTTCTTT	CASSFRGGTEAFF
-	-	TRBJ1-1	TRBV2	TGTGCCAGCAGTGATAAAGGGAACACTGAAGCTTTCTTT	CASSDKGNTEAFF
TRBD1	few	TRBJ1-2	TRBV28	TGTGCCAGCAGTTCTTACTCGACAGGGGAGGTTGGCTACACCTTC	CASSSYSTGEVGYTF
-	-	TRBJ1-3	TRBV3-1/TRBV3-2	TGTGCCAGCAGCCAACCCCCCGACCGAGACACCATATATTTT	CASSQPPDRDTIYF
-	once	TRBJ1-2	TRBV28	TGTGCCAGCAGTTTAGCAGAGATCAACTATGGCTACACCTTC	CASSLAEINYGYTF
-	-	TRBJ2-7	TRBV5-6	TGTGCCAGCAGCTTGAGCGGGGGACAGGACTACGAGCAGTACTTC	CASSLSGGQDYEQYF
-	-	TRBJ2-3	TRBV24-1	TGTGCCACCAGTGATTTGTCAGGAACAGATACGCAGTATTTT	CATSDLSGTDTQYF
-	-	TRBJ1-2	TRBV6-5	TGTGCCAGCAGTTACTCGATCGGGGGGCTTGTTGGCTACACCTTC	CASSYSIGGLVGYTF
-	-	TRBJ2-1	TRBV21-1	TGTGCCAGCAGCAAAGTTGGGCTAGCGGGGGGGCTAGAGCAGTTCTTC	CASSKVGLAGGLEQFF
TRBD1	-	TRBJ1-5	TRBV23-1	TGCGCCGCAGCCCAGGACAGGGGGCTTTTTAGCAATCAGCCCCAGCATTTT	CAAAQDRGLFSNQPQHF
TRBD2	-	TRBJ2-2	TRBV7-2	TGTGCCAGCAGCTTAGGAGGAGCGGGGGGAAACGGGGAGCTGTTTTTT	CASSLGGAGGNGELFF
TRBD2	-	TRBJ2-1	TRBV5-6	TGTGCCAGCAGCTTGGGACTAGCGAACAATGAGCAGTTCTTC	CASSLGLANNEQFF
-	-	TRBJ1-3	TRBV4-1	TGCGCCAGCAGTTCGCGGAGGCAATCTGGAAACACCATATATTTT	CASSSRRQSGNTIYF
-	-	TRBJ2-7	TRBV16	TGTGCCAGCAGCCAATCGACAGGAGGCATCGAGCAGTACTTC	CASSQSTGGIEQYF
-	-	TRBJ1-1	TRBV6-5	TGTGCCAGCAGTTTCGGACAGTTAATAATGAACACTGAAGCTTTCTTT	CASSFGQLIMNTEAFF
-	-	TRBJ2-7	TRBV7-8	TGTGCCAGCAGCTACAGGTCACAATACGAGCAGTACTTC	CASSYRSQYEQYF
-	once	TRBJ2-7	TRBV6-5	TGTGCCAGCAGTTACCGCCCCTTTGTAGGTGACGAGCAGTACTTC	CASSYRPFVGDEQYF
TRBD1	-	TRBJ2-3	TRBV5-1	TGCGCCAGCAGCTTGCCCTCCGGGACAGGGGTCACAGATACGCAGTATTTT	CASSLPSGTGVTDTQYF
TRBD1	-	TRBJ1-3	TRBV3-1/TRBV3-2	TGTGCCAGCAGCCAAGTGACAGGGGTGGGAAACACCATATATTTT	CASSQVTGVGNTIYF